The following is a TCR beta chain sequence with its context. This specimen belongs to a study of cytomegalovirus exposure and HLA in healthy donors. Use of 60 Vbeta and 13 Jbeta primers characterized the PCR. The protocol was immunoSEQ multiplex PCR, while the TCRdb copy is restricted to in-frame clones and leaves out a portion. There are around 80,000 clones in the sample; about 75% occur only once, and about 6.1% lies in the top ten. Trimming removed 3 bases from V and 3 bases from J, with 6 bases in between. The CDR3 runs 13 residues. Germline V gives CDR1 SEHNR, CDR2 FQNEAQ (reference sequence). The sequence was collected from a female donor in good health and CMV-seronegative. The chain has TRBV7-9 and TRBJ1-5; unclear D gene. Sequences were obtained from PBMCs. DNA for the CDR3: TGTGCCAGCAGCTTGTCTCCCAATCAGCCCCAGCATTTT. This sequence encodes CASSLSPNQPQHF.